The 29 T cell receptor beta chains given below trace back to one sample, sequenced in a study of shared clonotypes between healthy human individuals. Clones were sequenced by immunoSEQ multiplex PCR, and TCRdb holds only the in-frame ones, with some missing. The sample consists of around 550,000 clones, less than 96% of them appearing once. Sequencing was done on a sample of naive CD4+ T cells sorted from blood. The subset is: CD45RA+ positively selected. The receptor source for this set is a woman aged 25 to 39 in good health.

This rearrangement joins TRBV7-9 to TRBJ2-1; TRBD2 aligns across 10 bases. The CDR3 is 16 residues long. Germline V gene lookup returns CDR1 SEHNR and CDR2 FQNEAQ (reference sequence). Losses at the gene ends were 7 bases for V and 2 bases for J; bases not matched to a gene: 8. The CDR3 coding sequence is TGTGCCAGCACCAAACTAGCGGGGTCAACCTACAATGAGCAGTTCTTC. Its protein product is CASTKLAGSTYNEQFF.

The chain couples TRBV7-9 to TRBJ2-3; 9 bases line up with TRBD1. V lost 5 bases, J lost 3 bases, and 6 bases stayed unmatched. The CDR3 loop spans 15 amino acids. CDR1 and CDR2 (germline): SEHNR, FQNEAQ (reference sequence). The CDR3 region is CASSPRDRATDTQYF. DNA of the CDR3: TGTGCCAGCAGCCCCCGGGACAGGGCGACAGATACGCAGTATTTT.

V usage is TRBV6-5 and J usage is TRBJ2-7; TRBD1 is a possible D gene (5 bases). The CDR3 runs 12 residues. Looked up from germline, CDR1 is MNHEY and CDR2 is SVGAGI. Between the trimmed V and J ends, which lost 6 bases and 5 bases, there was a span of 11 bases. The CDR3 reads CASRSGFDEQYF. CDR3 coding DNA: TGTGCCAGCAGGTCAGGGTTTGACGAGCAGTACTTC.

This clone was found a few times. The CDR3 loop is CASSSPSYEQYF. The CDR3 DNA follows: TGTGCCAGCAGTTCCCCCTCCTACGAGCAGTACTTC. This chain connects TRBV27 to TRBJ2-7; no firm D call. The CDR3 runs 12 residues. V was cut by 4 bases and J by 0 bases, with 4 bases left in between. The germline V gene has CDR1 MNHEY and CDR2 SMNVEV (reference sequence).

The chain joins TRBV27 to TRBJ1-2; D is possibly TRBD1 (6 bases). This CDR3 is 14 amino acids long. The germline V gene has CDR1 MNHEY and CDR2 SMNVEV (reference sequence). With 2 bases removed from V and 6 bases from J, the gap between germline ends came to 13 bases. The CDR3 sequence: CASSLTRGKDGYTF. CDR3 DNA sequence: TGTGCCAGCAGTTTAACGAGGGGGAAGGATGGCTACACCTTC.

This clone has a single count. The V and J genes are TRBV5-5 and TRBJ1-3; D unclear. The CDR3 covers 16 residues. Germline values: CDR1 SGHKS, CDR2 YYEKEE (reference sequence). V lost 0 bases and J lost 8, with 18 bases in between. In DNA form, the CDR3 reads TGTGCCAGCAGCTTGGCCGAGATAATAGTGGGAGACACCATATATTTT. This translates into CASSLAEIIVGDTIYF.

The chain uses TRBV7-6 and TRBJ2-6, with TRBD2 identical over 11 bases. The V and J ends lost 0 bases and 1 base, in that order; junction bases with no gene match: 2. This CDR3 is built from 18 residues. Germline-derived CDR1 and CDR2 are SGHVS and FNYEAQ. The CDR3 loop is CASSLAGLAESGANVLTF. The CDR3 nucleotides read TGTGCCAGCAGCTTAGCGGGACTAGCGGAGTCTGGGGCCAACGTCCTGACTTTC.

V and J are TRBV7-9 and TRBJ2-7, with TRBD2 as a possible D gene (5 bases). Germline V lookup: CDR1 SEHNR, CDR2 FQNEAQ (reference sequence). Trimming left V 2 bases short and J 6 bases short, with 8 bases between. This CDR3 has 12 residues. The CDR3: CASSLLAGEQYF. DNA for the CDR3: TGTGCCAGCAGCTTACTAGCTGGCGAGCAGTACTTC.

The chain couples TRBV27 to TRBJ1-4; D not certain. The CDR3 runs to 16 residues. The V end was cut by 4 bases, the J end by 0 bases, with 12 bases between. CDR1 and CDR2 from the germline V gene are MNHEY and SMNVEV (reference sequence). The CDR3 sequence: CASSSGPDATNEKLFF. The DNA of the CDR3 is TGTGCCAGCAGTTCCGGTCCTGACGCAACTAATGAAAAACTGTTTTTT.

This chain connects TRBV2 to TRBJ2-5, with D perhaps given as TRBD1 or TRBD2 (6 bases each). Germline V CDR1 and CDR2: SNHLY, FYNNEI. Trimming took off 2 bases at V and 5 bases at J, with 18 bases between the two ends. This CDR3 is 16 amino acids long. The chain's CDR3 is CASSERGAGWLETQYF. CDR3 nucleotides: TGTGCCAGCAGTGAAAGGGGGGCAGGATGGTTGGAGACCCAGTACTTC.

The chain joins TRBV7-9 to TRBJ1-3, with TRBD1 matching over 7 bases. The germline gives CDR1 SEHNR, CDR2 FQNEAQ (reference sequence). This CDR3 contains 15 residues. The V segment lost 5 bases and the J segment 2 bases; nucleotides outside the gene matches: 6. The CDR3 is CASSEYRGAGNTIYF. The DNA of the CDR3 is TGTGCCAGCAGCGAGTACAGGGGCGCTGGAAACACCATATATTTT.

The chain is built from TRBV30 and TRBJ1-2; D not resolved. CDR3 size: 13 residues. Germline values: CDR1 GTSNPN, CDR2 SVGIG (reference sequence). Deletions cut 0 bases from V and 0 bases from J, with 5 bases between. The CDR3 loop is CAWSVQTNYGYTF. CDR3 in DNA: TGTGCCTGGAGTGTACAAACTAACTATGGCTACACCTTC.

The chain is built from TRBV27 and TRBJ2-7, with 10 bases aligning to TRBD1. V lost 6 bases and J lost 2; bases outside the gene matches: 4. Per the germline V gene, CDR1 is MNHEY and CDR2 is SMNVEV (reference sequence). The CDR3 contains 14 residues. CDR3 region: CASRTGTGAYEQYF. The CDR3 DNA reads as TGTGCCAGCAGGACCGGGACAGGGGCCTACGAGCAGTACTTC.

Comments on this clone: At one of its ends the junction is not consistent with the germline gene, which may arise from a read error. V and J are TRBV18 and TRBJ1-4, with D perhaps TRBD1 (6 bases). This CDR3 contains 13 residues. CDR1 is KGHSH and CDR2 is LQKENI in the germline V gene. CDR3 coding DNA: TGTGCCAGCTCATGGACAGTTGATGTCCCTCTGGTTTTT. It yields the protein CASSWTVDVPLVF.

The chain combines TRBV7-3 with TRBJ2-3; 8 bases are a match to TRBD1. The CDR3 is 18 residues long. Germline V CDR1 and CDR2: SGHTA, FQGTGA. The junction had 10 bases not matched to a gene; V was cut back by 1 base and J by 1 base. The CDR3 here is CASSLSHSGGVGTDTQYF. The CDR3 coding sequence is TGTGCCAGCAGCTTAAGTCACTCAGGGGGCGTTGGCACAGATACGCAGTATTTT.

The V gene is TRBV18, the J gene TRBJ2-5; tentatively, D is TRBD2 (6 bases). The CDR3 covers 15 residues. In germline, CDR1 is KGHSH, CDR2 LQKENI. The V and J ends lost 3 bases and 4 bases respectively, with 15 bases between them. The CDR3 coding sequence is TGTGCCAGCTCACCCTGGACCCCGGAGGGAGAGACCCAGTACTTC. This translates into CASSPWTPEGETQYF.

V gene TRBV5-4 combines with J gene TRBJ2-7, with TRBD2 identical over 7 bases. V lost 4 bases and J lost 0; bases outside the gene matches: 10. The CDR3 contains 16 residues. The germline CDR1 and CDR2 sequences are SGHNT and YYREEE (reference sequence). CDR3 loop: CASSQGAGPSSYEQYF. CDR3 in DNA: TGTGCCAGCAGCCAAGGAGCGGGACCTAGCTCCTACGAGCAGTACTTC.

J is TRBJ2-3 and V is TRBV29-1; a possible D gene is TRBD2 (5 bases). V lost 4 bases, J lost 0 bases, and 11 bases lay in between. This CDR3 contains 14 residues. The germline CDR1 and CDR2 sequences are SQVTM and ANQGSEA. CDR3 coding DNA: TGCAGCGTTGTTCCCTGGACTAGCACAGATACGCAGTATTTT. It encodes CSVVPWTSTDTQYF.

V and J are TRBV20-1 and TRBJ1-2, with 7 bases aligning to TRBD1. This CDR3 is 11 amino acids long. V shed 7 bases, J shed 1 base, and the junction held 0 bases outside the gene matches. Germline-derived CDR1 and CDR2 are DFQATT and SNEGSKA (reference sequence). The CDR3 loop reads CSGDSNYGYTF. CDR3 nucleotides: TGCAGTGGGGACAGTAACTATGGCTACACCTTC.

This clone was picked up one time. V gene TRBV2 combines with J gene TRBJ2-1; TRBD2 might be the D (6 bases). The CDR3 sequence is 16 residues long. Trimming removed 0 bases at V and 4 bases at J, with 13 bases between. The germline CDR1 and CDR2 sequences are SNHLY and FYNNEI. The CDR3 spells CASSEAGLPRYNEQFF. CDR3 DNA sequence: TGTGCCAGCAGTGAAGCTGGACTACCCAGATACAATGAGCAGTTCTTC.

The chain has TRBV28 and TRBJ2-3; TRBD2 is a possible D gene (7 bases). The CDR3 runs 15 residues. CDR1 and CDR2 from the germline V gene are MDHEN and SYDVKM. V was clipped by 6 bases and J by 6 bases, with 19 bases between them. The CDR3 nucleotides read TGTGCCAGCAGCCAAGGGTTTGGCGGGGGCGATACGCAGTATTTT. This codes for CASSQGFGGGDTQYF. Complete variable domain (other parts from reference TRBV28 and TRBJ2-3): DVKVTQSSRYLVKRTGEKVFLECVQDMDHENMFWYRQDPGLGLRLIYFSYDVKMKEKGDIPEGYSVSREKKERFSLILESASTNQTSMYLCASSQGFGGGDTQYFGPGTRLTVL.

The genes are TRBV19 and TRBJ1-1, with D possibly TRBD1 on 5 matching bases. The CDR3 length is 14 residues. V lost 2 bases and J lost 6, with 13 bases in between. Germline V gene sequence: CDR1 LNHDA, CDR2 SQIVND (reference sequence). In DNA form, the CDR3 reads TGTGCCAGTAGTATAAAAGTAGGGGTTTCTGAAGCTTTCTTT. Translating gives CASSIKVGVSEAFF.

The genes are TRBV7-9 and TRBJ2-1; 7 bases are a match to TRBD2. The trim removed 7 bases at V and 8 bases at J, leaving 20 bases unmatched. Germline CDR1 is SEHNR and CDR2 is FQNEAQ (reference sequence). The CDR3 has 17 residues. The CDR3 nucleotides read TGTGCCAGCAAACCCCCTTTCCTTCCCAGCGGGAAGGATGAGCAGTTCTTC. It is translated as CASKPPFLPSGKDEQFF.

The genes are TRBV30 and TRBJ1-2; 7 bases match TRBD1. With 3 bases clipped from V and 8 bases from J, the junction kept 15 bases outside the gene matches. Germline values: CDR1 GTSNPN, CDR2 SVGIG (reference sequence). There are 15 residues in the CDR3. CDR3 amino acids: CAWRDGNRGTEGYTF. The DNA of the CDR3 is TGTGCCTGGAGGGACGGAAACAGGGGTACAGAAGGCTACACCTTC.

The chain combines TRBV11-2 with TRBJ1-1, with a weak D call TRBD1 (6 bases). The CDR3 contains 16 residues. V lost 3 bases and J 1 base, leaving 15 bases between the germline ends. The V gene's germline CDR1 is SGHAT and CDR2 FQNNGV. This chain's CDR3 is CASSLTGLNRNTEAFF. CDR3 coding DNA: TGTGCCAGCAGCTTGACAGGTCTTAATAGGAACACTGAAGCTTTCTTT. Using reference TRBV11-2 and TRBJ1-1 for the parts outside the CDR3, the full variable domain is EAGVAQSPRYKIIEKRQSVAFWCNPISGHATLYWYQQILGQGPKLLIQFQNNGVVDDSQLPKDRFSAERLKGVDSTLKIQPAKLEDSAVYLCASSLTGLNRNTEAFFGQGTRLTVV.

This chain joins TRBV6-6 and TRBJ1-1; the match to TRBD1 covers 11 bases. This CDR3 is 15 amino acids long. Germline CDR1 MNHNY, CDR2 SVGAGI (reference sequence). The V segment lost 4 bases and the J segment 5 bases; nucleotides outside the gene matches: 6. The CDR3 DNA follows: TGTGCCAGCAGTTCCGGACAGGGGGCGCGTACTGAAGCTTTCTTT. It encodes CASSSGQGARTEAFF.

The chain joins TRBV19 to TRBJ2-7, with D maybe TRBD1 (6 bases). The CDR3 length is 16 residues. In germline, CDR1 is LNHDA, CDR2 SQIVND (reference sequence). The V gene lost 3 bases and the J gene lost 6 bases, with 21 bases spanning the gap. The CDR3: CASSMGATRVRGEQYF. The CDR3, as DNA: TGTGCCAGTAGTATGGGGGCTACTAGGGTCCGGGGCGAGCAGTACTTC.

Notes on this clone: At one boundary the junction diverges from the germline segment, which might be a read error. The CDR3 loop reads CASSLAGPSYEQYF. In nucleotides, the CDR3 is TGTGCCAGCAGCCTAGCGGGTCCCTCCTACGAGCAGTACTTC. The rearrangement links TRBV7-2 to TRBJ2-7, with TRBD2 matching 8 bases. The germline V gene encodes CDR1 SGHTA and CDR2 FQGNSA. The CDR3 is 14 amino acids.

The chain joins TRBV7-2 to TRBJ1-2; 10 positions match TRBD1. Germline CDR1 reads SGHTA; CDR2 reads FQGNSA. This CDR3 is 14 amino acids long. J gave up 7 bases and V 6 bases, and 8 bases lay outside the gene matches. This CDR3 is CASRAPGQGPGYTF. In DNA form, the CDR3 reads TGTGCCAGCAGAGCCCCGGGACAGGGGCCTGGCTACACCTTC.